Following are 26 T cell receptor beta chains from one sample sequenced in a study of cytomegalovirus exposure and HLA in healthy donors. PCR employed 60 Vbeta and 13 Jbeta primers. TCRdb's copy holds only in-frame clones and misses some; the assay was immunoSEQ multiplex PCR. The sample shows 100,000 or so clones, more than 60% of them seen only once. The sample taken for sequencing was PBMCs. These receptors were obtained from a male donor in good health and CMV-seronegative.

CDR3: CASSIGRDNQPQHF. The DNA of the CDR3 is TGTGCCAGTAGTATAGGACGGGACAATCAGCCCCAGCATTTT. This chain uses TRBV19 with TRBJ1-5; no firm D call. Per the germline V gene, CDR1 is LNHDA and CDR2 is SQIVND (reference sequence). V was pared by 1 base and J by 3 bases, with 7 bases between. This CDR3 is 14 amino acids long.

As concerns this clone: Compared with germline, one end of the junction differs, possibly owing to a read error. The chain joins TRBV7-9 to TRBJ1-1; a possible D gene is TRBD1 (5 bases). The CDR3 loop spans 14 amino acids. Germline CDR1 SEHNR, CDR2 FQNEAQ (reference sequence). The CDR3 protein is CSSSSGLRDTEAFF. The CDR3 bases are TGTTCCAGCAGCTCGGGACTCAGGGACACTGAAGCTTTCTTT.

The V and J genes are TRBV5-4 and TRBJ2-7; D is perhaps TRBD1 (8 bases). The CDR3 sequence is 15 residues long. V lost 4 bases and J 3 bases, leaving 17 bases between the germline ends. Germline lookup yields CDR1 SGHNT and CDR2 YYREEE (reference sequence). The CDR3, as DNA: TGTGCCAGCAGCGGGGGAGGGACAGGCATCTACGAGCAGTACTTC. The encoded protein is CASSGGGTGIYEQYF.

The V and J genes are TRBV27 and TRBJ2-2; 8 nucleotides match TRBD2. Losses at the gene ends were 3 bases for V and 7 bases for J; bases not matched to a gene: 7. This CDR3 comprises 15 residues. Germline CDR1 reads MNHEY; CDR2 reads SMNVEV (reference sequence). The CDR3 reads CASSFSGSIFGELFF. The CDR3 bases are TGTGCCAGCAGTTTCAGCGGGAGTATTTTCGGGGAGCTGTTTTTT.

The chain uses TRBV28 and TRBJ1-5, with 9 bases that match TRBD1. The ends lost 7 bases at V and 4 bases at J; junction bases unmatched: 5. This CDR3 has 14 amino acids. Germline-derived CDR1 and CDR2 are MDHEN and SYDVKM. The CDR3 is CASTDGTGNQPQHF. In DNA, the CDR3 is TGTGCCAGCACCGACGGGACAGGGAATCAGCCCCAGCATTTT.

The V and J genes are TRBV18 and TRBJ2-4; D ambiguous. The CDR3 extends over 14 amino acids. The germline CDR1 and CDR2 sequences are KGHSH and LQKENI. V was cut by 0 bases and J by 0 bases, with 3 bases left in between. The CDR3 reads CASSPPVAKNIQYF. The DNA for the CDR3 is TGTGCCAGCTCACCACCCGTAGCCAAAAACATTCAGTACTTC.

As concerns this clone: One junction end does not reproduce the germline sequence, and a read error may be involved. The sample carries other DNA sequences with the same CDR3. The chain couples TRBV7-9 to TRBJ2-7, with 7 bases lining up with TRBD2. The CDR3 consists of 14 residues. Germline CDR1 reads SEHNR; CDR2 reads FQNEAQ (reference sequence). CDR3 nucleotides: TGTTCCAGCAGCCAGCAGCTAGCGGCCTACGAGCAGTACTTC. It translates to CSSSQQLAAYEQYF. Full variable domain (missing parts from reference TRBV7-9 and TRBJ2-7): DTGVSQNPRHKITKRGQNVTFRCDPISEHNRLYWYRQTLGQGPEFLTYFQNEAQLEKSRLLSDRFSAERPKGSFSTLEIQRTEQGDSAMYLCSSSQQLAAYEQYFGPGTRLTVT.

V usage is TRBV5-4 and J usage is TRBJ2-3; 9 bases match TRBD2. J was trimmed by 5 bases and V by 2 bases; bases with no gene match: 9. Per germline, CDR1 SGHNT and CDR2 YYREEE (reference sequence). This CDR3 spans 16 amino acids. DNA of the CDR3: TGTGCCAGCAGCTTACCAGCGGGAGGAACCCGAGATACGCAGTATTTT. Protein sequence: CASSLPAGGTRDTQYF.

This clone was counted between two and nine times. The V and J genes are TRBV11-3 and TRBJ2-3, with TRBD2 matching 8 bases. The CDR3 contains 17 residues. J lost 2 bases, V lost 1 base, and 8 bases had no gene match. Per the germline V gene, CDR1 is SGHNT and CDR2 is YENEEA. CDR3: CASSLGQRERDTDTQYF. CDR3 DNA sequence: TGTGCCAGCAGCTTAGGTCAGCGGGAGCGAGACACAGATACGCAGTATTTT.

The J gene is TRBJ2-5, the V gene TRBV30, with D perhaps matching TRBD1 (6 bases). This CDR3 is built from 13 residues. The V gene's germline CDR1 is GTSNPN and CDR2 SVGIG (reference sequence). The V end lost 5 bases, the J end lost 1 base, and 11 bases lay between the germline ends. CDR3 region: CAWDSGVQETQYF. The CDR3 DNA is TGTGCCTGGGATTCAGGGGTCCAAGAGACCCAGTACTTC.

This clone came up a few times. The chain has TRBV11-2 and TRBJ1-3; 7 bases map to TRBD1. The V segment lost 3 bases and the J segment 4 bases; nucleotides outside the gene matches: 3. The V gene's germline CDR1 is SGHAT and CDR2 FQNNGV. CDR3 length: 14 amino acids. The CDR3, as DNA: TGTGCCAGCAGCTTCGGGACAGTAGGAAACACCATATATTTT. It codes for CASSFGTVGNTIYF.

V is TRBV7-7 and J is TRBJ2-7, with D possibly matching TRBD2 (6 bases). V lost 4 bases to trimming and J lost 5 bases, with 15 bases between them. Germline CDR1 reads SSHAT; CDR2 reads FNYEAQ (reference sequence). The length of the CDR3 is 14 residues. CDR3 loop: CASSSGTPGDEQYF. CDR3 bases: TGTGCCAGCAGCTCAGGGACGCCGGGGGACGAGCAGTACTTC.

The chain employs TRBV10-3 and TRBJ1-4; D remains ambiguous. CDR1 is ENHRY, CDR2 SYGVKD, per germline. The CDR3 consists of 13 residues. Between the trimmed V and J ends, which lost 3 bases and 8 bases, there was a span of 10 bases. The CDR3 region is CAISDVGREKLFF. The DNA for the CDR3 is TGTGCCATCAGTGACGTCGGTCGGGAAAAACTGTTTTTT.

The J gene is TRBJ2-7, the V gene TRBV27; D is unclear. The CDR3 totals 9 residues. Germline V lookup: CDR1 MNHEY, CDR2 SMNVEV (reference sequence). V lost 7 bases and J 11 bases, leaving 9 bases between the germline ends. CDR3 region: CASTPSEYF. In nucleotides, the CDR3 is TGTGCCAGCACCCCTTCGGAGTACTTC.

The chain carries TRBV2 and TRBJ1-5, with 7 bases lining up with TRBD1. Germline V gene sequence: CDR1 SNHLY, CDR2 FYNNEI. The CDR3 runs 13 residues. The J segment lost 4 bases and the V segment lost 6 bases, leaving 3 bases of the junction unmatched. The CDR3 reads CASRAQGNQPQHF. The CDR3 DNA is TGTGCCAGCAGGGCACAGGGGAATCAGCCCCAGCATTTT. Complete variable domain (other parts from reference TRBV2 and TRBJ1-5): EPEVTQTPSHQVTQMGQEVILRCVPISNHLYFYWYRQILGQKVEFLVSFYNNEISEKSEIFDDQFSVERPDGSNFTLKIRSTKLEDSAMYFCASRAQGNQPQHFGDGTRLSIL.

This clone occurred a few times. This CDR3 reads CASSPRGLDVEQYF. For the CDR3, the DNA is TGCGCCAGCAGCCCGAGAGGACTGGACGTTGAGCAGTACTTC. The chain carries TRBV4-1 and TRBJ2-7, with TRBD2 as a possible D gene (5 bases). Looked up from germline, CDR1 is MGHRA and CDR2 is YSYEKL. V was pared by 4 bases and J by 7 bases, with 17 bases between. CDR3 size: 14 residues.

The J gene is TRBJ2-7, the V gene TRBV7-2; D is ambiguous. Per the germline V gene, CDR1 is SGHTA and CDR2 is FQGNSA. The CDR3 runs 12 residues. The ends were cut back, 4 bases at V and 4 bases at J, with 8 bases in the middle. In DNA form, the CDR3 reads TGTGCCAGCAGCTCCGGTCCTTACGAGCAGTACTTC. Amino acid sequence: CASSSGPYEQYF.

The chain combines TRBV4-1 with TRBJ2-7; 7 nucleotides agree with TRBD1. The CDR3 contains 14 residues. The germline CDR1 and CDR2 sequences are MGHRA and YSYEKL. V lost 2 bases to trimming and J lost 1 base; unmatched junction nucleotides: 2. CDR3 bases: TGCGCCAGCAGCCAACCAGGGGGTTCCTACGAGCAGTACTTC. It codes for CASSQPGGSYEQYF.

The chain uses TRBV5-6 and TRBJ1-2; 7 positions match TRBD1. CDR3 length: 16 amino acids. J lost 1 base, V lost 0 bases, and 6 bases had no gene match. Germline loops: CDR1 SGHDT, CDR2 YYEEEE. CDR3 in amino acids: CASSLVRGGLNYGYTF. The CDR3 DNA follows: TGTGCCAGCAGCTTGGTTCGAGGGGGCCTTAACTATGGCTACACCTTC.

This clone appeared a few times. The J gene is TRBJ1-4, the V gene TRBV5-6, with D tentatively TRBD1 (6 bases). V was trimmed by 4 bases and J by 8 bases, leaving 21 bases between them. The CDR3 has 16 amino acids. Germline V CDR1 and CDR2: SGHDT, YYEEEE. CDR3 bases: TGTGCCAGCAGCCCTAGAGCGGGGGCCCTACGCGAAAAACTGTTTTTT. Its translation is CASSPRAGALREKLFF. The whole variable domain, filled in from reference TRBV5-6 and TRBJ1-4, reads DAGVTQSPTHLIKTRGQQVTLRCSPKSGHDTVSWYQQALGQGPQFIFQYYEEEERQRGNFPDRFSGHQFPNYSSELNVNALLLGDSALYLCASSPRAGALREKLFFGSGTQLSVL.

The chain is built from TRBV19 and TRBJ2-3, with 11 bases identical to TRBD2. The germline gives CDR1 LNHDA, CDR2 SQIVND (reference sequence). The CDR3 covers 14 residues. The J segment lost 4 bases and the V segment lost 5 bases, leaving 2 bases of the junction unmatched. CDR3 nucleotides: TGTGCCAGTAGTCTTAGCGGGAGGGCAGATACGCAGTATTTT. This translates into CASSLSGRADTQYF.

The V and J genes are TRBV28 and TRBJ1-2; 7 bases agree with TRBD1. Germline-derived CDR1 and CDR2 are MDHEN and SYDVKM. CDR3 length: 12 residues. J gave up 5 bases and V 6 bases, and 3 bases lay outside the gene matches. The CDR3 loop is CASRQGTYGYTF. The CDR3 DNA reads TGTGCCAGCAGACAGGGGACTTATGGCTACACCTTC.

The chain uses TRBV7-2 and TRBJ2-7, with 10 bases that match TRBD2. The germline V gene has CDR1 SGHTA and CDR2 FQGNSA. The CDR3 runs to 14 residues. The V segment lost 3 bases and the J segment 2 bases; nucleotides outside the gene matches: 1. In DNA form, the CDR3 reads TGTGCCAGCAGCTTCACTAGCGGGACCTACGAGCAGTACTTC. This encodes CASSFTSGTYEQYF.

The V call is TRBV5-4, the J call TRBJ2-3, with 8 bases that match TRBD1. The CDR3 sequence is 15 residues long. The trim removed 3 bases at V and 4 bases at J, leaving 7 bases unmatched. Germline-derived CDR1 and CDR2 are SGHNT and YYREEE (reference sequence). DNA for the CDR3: TGTGCCAGCAGCTCCCGGACAGGGAACGCAGATACGCAGTATTTT. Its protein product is CASSSRTGNADTQYF.

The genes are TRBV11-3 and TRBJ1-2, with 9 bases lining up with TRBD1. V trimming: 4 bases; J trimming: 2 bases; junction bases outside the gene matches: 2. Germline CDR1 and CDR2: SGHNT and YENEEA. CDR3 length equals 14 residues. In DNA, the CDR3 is TGTGCCAGCAGCTATGGGACAGGGAACTATGGCTACACCTTC. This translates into CASSYGTGNYGYTF.

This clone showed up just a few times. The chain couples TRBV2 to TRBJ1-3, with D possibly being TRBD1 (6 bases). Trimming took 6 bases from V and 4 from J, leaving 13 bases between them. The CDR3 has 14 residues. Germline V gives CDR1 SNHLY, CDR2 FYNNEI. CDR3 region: CASSGWGLGNTIYF. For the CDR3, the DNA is TGTGCCAGCAGCGGTTGGGGGCTCGGAAACACCATATATTTT.